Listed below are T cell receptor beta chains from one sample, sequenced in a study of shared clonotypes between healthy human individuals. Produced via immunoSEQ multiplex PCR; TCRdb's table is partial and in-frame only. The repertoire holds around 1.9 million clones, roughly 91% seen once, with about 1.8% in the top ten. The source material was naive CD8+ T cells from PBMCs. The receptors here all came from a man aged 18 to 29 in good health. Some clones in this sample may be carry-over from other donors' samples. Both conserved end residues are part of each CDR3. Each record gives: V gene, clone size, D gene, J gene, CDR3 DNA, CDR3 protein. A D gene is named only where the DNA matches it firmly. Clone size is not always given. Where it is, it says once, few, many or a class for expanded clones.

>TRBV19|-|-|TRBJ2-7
TGTGCCACAGGACGGTCCTACTACGAGCAGTACTTC
CATGRSYYEQYF
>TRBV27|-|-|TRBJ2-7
TGTGCCAGCAGTTTAAGATCAGGACGCCGCTCCTACGAGCAGTACTTC
CASSLRSGRRSYEQYF
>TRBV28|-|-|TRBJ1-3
TGTGCCAGCAGGCCCTACGGGGCTGGAAACACCATATATTTT
CASRPYGAGNTIYF
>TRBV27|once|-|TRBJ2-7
TGTGCCAGCAGTTTATCTTCGGCACCTTGGTCCCTCGAGCAGTACTTC
CASSLSSAPWSLEQYF
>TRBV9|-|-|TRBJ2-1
TGTGCCAGCAGCGTAGGGGGGGAGTCCTACAATGAGCAGTTCTTC
CASSVGGESYNEQFF
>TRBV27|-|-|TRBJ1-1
TGTGCCAGCAGTTTCGGGGGTTCGCCAGGGGACACTGAAGCTTTCTTT
CASSFGGSPGDTEAFF
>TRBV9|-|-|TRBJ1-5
TGTGCCAGCAGCGTAGAGGGGGGCTTAGGACAGCCCCAGCATTTT
CASSVEGGLGQPQHF
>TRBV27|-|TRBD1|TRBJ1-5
TGTGCCAGCAGTTTAGGCACAGGGGCCGCCCAGCCCCAGCATTTT
CASSLGTGAAQPQHF
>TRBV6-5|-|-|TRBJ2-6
TGTGCCAGCAGTCCGAGCTCTGGGGCCAACGTCCTGACTTTC
CASSPSSGANVLTF
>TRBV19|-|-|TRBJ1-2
TGTGCCAGTAGTATCCAGAGGGTAGGGTATGGCTACACCTTC
CASSIQRVGYGYTF
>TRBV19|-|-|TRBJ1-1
TGTGCCAGTAGTATGACCGATCCGGGGAACACTGAAGCTTTCTTT
CASSMTDPGNTEAFF
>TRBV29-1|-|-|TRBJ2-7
TGCAGCGTTGAAGTTGGCAGCCTCTACGAGCAGTACTTC
CSVEVGSLYEQYF
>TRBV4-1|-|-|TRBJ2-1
TGCGCCAGCAGCCAAGATCTAGCAGACAATGAGCAGTTCTTC
CASSQDLADNEQFF
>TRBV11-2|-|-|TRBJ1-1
TGTGCCAGCAGCTTACGACAGGCGAGGACTGAAGCTTTCTTT
CASSLRQARTEAFF
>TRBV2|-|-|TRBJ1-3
TGTGCCAGCACGGACAGCTTTCCTGGAAACACCATATATTTT
CASTDSFPGNTIYF
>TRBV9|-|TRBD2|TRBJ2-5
TGTGCCAGCAGCGCCGCCCTACTAGCGGACCAGTACTTC
CASSAALLADQYF
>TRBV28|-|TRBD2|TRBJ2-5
TGTGCCAGCAGTTTAGCGGGAGGGCCGGAGACCCAGTACTTC
CASSLAGGPETQYF
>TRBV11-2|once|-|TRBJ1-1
TGTGCCAGCTACTCCCCAAATTGGAGGTCTGGGAACACTGAAGCTTTCTTT
CASYSPNWRSGNTEAFF
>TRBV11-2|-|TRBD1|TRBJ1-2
TGTGCCAGCAGCTTACCGGGACAGGGCCGTCCAGGCTACACCTTC
CASSLPGQGRPGYTF
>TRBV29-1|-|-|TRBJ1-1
TGCAGCGCCTCGACGGCCTTTCGGGTGAACGAAGCTTTCTTT
CSASTAFRVNEAFF
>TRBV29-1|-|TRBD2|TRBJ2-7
TGCAGCGTTGAGAGCCTAGCGGGTCTCGCGGGCTCCTACGAGCAGTACTTC
CSVESLAGLAGSYEQYF
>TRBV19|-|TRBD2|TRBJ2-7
TGTGCCAGTAAGCGAGCGGGAGAGGAAGTCGAGCAGTACTTC
CASKRAGEEVEQYF
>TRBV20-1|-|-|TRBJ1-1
TGCAGTGCCGCAGGTCGGGCTTTCTTT
CSAAGRAFF
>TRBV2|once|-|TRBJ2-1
TGTGCCGGCTCGGAGGCAGGGTTTCATCTCTTC
CAGSEAGFHLF
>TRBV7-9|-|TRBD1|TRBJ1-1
TGTGCCAGCAGCTTGGGGACAGGCGAGTACACTGAAGCTTTCTTT
CASSLGTGEYTEAFF
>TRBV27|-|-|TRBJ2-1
TGTGCCACCTCCTTAATTTACGGCTACAATGAGCAGTTCTTC
CATSLIYGYNEQFF
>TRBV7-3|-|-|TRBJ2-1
TGTGCCAGCAGCGAAACCCTAAGCTCCTACAATGAGCAGTTCTTC
CASSETLSSYNEQFF
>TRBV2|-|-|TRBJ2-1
TGTGCCAGCAGTGAGTCGGCAGGGGTCTACAATGAGCAGTTCTTC
CASSESAGVYNEQFF
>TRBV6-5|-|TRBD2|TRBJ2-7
TGTGCCAGCAGTTACTCTCGGGGGGTCCAGTACGAGCAGTACTTC
CASSYSRGVQYEQYF
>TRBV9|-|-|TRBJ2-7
TGTGCCAGCAGCGACTCCTCTGACACCTACGAGCAGTACTTC
CASSDSSDTYEQYF
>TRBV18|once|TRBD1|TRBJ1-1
TGTGCCAGCTCACCTGGACAGGAATTGAACACTGAAGCTTTCTTT
CASSPGQELNTEAFF
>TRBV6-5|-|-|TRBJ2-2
TGTGCCAGCAGTTACTCGCTCACGAACACCGGGGAGCTGTTTTTT
CASSYSLTNTGELFF
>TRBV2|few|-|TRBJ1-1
TGTGCCAGCCGCGCTTGGGGGGGACTTCACACTGAAGCTTTCTTT
CASRAWGGLHTEAFF
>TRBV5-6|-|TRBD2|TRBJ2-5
TGTGCCAGCAGCCCGCCTCGGCGGCGGGAGGGAGGAGAGACCCAGTACTTC
CASSPPRRREGGETQYF
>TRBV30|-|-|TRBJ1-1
TGTGCCTGGAGTGTATTGCCTTCAACTGAAGCTTTCTTT
CAWSVLPSTEAFF
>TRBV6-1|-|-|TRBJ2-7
TGTGCCAGCAGTGAAGCTTTAGCTCCCGGCGACGAGCAGTACTTC
CASSEALAPGDEQYF
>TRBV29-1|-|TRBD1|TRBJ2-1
TGCAGCGTCCCGATTATAATGGACAGGGTTGTTTTTGTCTCCTACAATGAGCAGTTCTTC
CSVPIIMDRVVFVSYNEQFF
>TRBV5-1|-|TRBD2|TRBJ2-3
TGCGCCAGCCTTCCTCTAGCGGGAGCTACAGATACGCAGTATTTT
CASLPLAGATDTQYF
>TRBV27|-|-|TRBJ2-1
TGTGCCAGCAGTTTTTCAAGGAACAATGAGCAGTTCTTC
CASSFSRNNEQFF
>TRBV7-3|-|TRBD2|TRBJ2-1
TGTGCCAGCAGCCCTCGGGTAGCGGGTACCTACAATGAGCAGTTCTTC
CASSPRVAGTYNEQFF
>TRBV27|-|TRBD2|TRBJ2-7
TGTGCCAGCGGTCAGGTTCGCGGGAGTCAGCGCGAGCAGTACTTC
CASGQVRGSQREQYF
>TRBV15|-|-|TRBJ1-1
TGTGCCACCAGCAGAACCGGGACGGCCGAAGCTTTCTTT
CATSRTGTAEAFF
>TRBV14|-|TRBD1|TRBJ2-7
TGTGCCAGCAGTATCACAGGGGCCGGATACGAGCAGTACTTC
CASSITGAGYEQYF
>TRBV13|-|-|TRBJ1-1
TGTGCCAGCAGCTTATGGGGACATATGAACACTGAAGCTTTCTTT
CASSLWGHMNTEAFF
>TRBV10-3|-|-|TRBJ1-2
TGTGCCATCAGTGAGTCTTTTAGGTCCGAACCGGACTATGGCTACACCTTC
CAISESFRSEPDYGYTF
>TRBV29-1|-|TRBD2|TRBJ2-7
TGCAGCGTTGGACTAGCGGCTTTTAGCTCCTACGAGCAGTACTTC
CSVGLAAFSSYEQYF
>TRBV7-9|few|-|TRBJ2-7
TGTGCCAGCAGCTCGCATCTAAGATACGAGCAGTACTTC
CASSSHLRYEQYF
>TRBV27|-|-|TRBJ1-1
TGTGCCAGCAGGGGGTATCACCGTGCAGCTGGGACTTTCTTT
CASRGYHRAAGTFF
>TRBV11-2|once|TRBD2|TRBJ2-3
TGTGCCAGCAGCTTAGTACTGACTAGCGGGAGCACAGATACGCAGTATTTT
CASSLVLTSGSTDTQYF
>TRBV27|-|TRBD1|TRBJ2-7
TGTGCCAGCAGCCCTGTGGACAGGAGGTCCTACGAGCAGTACTTC
CASSPVDRRSYEQYF
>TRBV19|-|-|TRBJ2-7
TGTGCCAGTAGTATTTCGGGGACCTCCTTCTACGAGCAGTACTTC
CASSISGTSFYEQYF
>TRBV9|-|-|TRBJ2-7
TGTGCCAGCAGCGTGGGCTGGGGGTCGTCGCTCGAGCAGTACTTC
CASSVGWGSSLEQYF
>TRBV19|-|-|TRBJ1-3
TGTGCCAGTAGTATCGCACCTTACTCTGGAAACACCATATATTTT
CASSIAPYSGNTIYF
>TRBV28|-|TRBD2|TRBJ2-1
TGTGCCAGCAGTTTATCCTCCCTAGCGGGATCAAACAATGAGCAGTTCTTC
CASSLSSLAGSNNEQFF
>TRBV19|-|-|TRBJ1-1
TGTGCCAGTAGTATCGACCCACCGGGAAGAATGGGGAACACTGAAGCTTTCTTT
CASSIDPPGRMGNTEAFF
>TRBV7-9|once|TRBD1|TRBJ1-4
TGTGCCAGCAGCTTGCCGGGACAGACTAATGAAAAACTGTTTTTT
CASSLPGQTNEKLFF
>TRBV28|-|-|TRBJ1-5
TGTGCCAGCAGTTTCCTTGGGCCCCAGCATTTT
CASSFLGPQHF
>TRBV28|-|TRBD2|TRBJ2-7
TGTGCCAGCACTTTCGGGACTCTGACTAGCGGAGATCCGAACTTC
CASTFGTLTSGDPNF